The sequence of this TCR beta chain was determined in a study of beta chain features in type 1 diabetes. Study context: Healthy donors and patients showed comparable age, gender and cell yields. Regarding the study as a whole: In these data, an HLA type influence on TCRB rearrangement remained unresolved. Shortening that was moderate but significant affected the TCRB CDR3s of Type 1 diabetes patients in all four CD4+ subsets. High-TCR-expressing cells could be over-represented by cDNA sequencing.

Notes on this clone: The antigen remains undetermined.

Expressed TCRB transcripts got sequenced, as all isolated RNA was reverse transcribed. Using immunoSEQ multiplex PCR, the repertoire was profiled, and TCRdb retains in-frame clones only, with some absent. This table holds under 250,000 clones, 27% found once. The specimen sequenced was central memory CD4+ T cells from blood. The source is a man aged 25-45 years in good health.

CDR3 sequence (DNA): TGTGCCAGCAGCGCACAGGGATATGGCTACACCTTC. Its translation is CASSAQGYGYTF. This rearrangement joins TRBV7-2 to TRBJ1-2, with D perhaps matching TRBD1 (6 bases). The CDR3 is 12 amino acids. V lost 5 bases and J 5 bases, leaving 9 bases between the germline ends. Per germline, CDR1 SGHTA and CDR2 FQGNSA.